The 5 T cell receptor beta chains presented below share a single source sample, sequenced in a study of T cell repertoires in cytomegalovirus infection. MiXCR, run by TCRdb on the reads, gives a single entry per CDR3 protein. The table includes about 770,000 distinct CDR3 sequences, under 35% detected once. What these receptors recognize is not known. The sample here was cultured CD8+ T cells from PBMCs, taken from culture after CMV antigen stimulation. Receptors originate from a human donor in good health (CMV status not recorded). Some clones in this sample may be carry-over from other donors' samples.

The genes are TRBV6-1 and TRBJ2-1, with 11 bases matching TRBD2. Germline loops: CDR1 MNHNS, CDR2 SASEGT. The CDR3 contains 17 residues. The V and J ends lost 9 bases and 3 bases, in that order; junction bases with no gene match: 13. The CDR3 loop reads CASQDNSGGVNYNEQFF. The CDR3 nucleotides are TGTGCCAGTCAGGATAATAGCGGGGGGGTAAACTACAATGAGCAGTTCTTC.

The rearrangement uses TRBV6-5 and TRBJ2-1, with 9 bases that match TRBD2. The CDR3 is made up of 14 amino acids. Germline CDR1 MNHEY, CDR2 SVGAGI. The V gene end was trimmed by 9 bases and the J gene end by 10 bases; junction bases not matched to a gene: 13. This CDR3 is CASRFAGGPHEQFF. In DNA, the CDR3 is TGTGCCAGTCGTTTTGCGGGGGGGCCTCACGAGCAGTTCTTC.

The V and J genes are TRBV12-3 or TRBV12-4 and TRBJ2-5; the D gene is possibly TRBD1 (5 bases). Trimming stripped 5 bases from V and 1 base from J, with 11 bases between. The CDR3 is 14 residues long. The CDR3 loop is CASSAAGFQETQYF. As DNA, the CDR3 is TGTGCCAGCAGTGCGGCAGGGTTCCAAGAGACCCAGTACTTC.

The chain is built from TRBV13 and TRBJ2-1; the D gene is possibly TRBD1 (6 bases). Trimming took off 7 bases at V and 3 bases at J, with 13 bases between the two ends. The CDR3 length is 14 residues. Germline values: CDR1 PRHDT, CDR2 FYEKMQ (reference sequence). The CDR3 DNA reads TGTGCCAGCACCACCCGGGACAACTACAATGAGCAGTTCTTC. Translation: CASTTRDNYNEQFF.

This clonotype has more than one count but fewer than ten. The chain combines TRBV6-5 with TRBJ2-7; the D is unclear. V was pared by 0 bases and J by 1 base, with 13 bases between. The CDR3 length is 16 residues. Germline CDR1 is MNHEY and CDR2 is SVGAGI. CDR3 sequence: CASSYSALARSYEQYV. The CDR3, as DNA: TGTGCCAGCAGTTACTCTGCGCTGGCCAGATCCTACGAGCAGTACGTC.